The 32 T cell receptor beta chains reported below all come from one sample, sequenced in a study of shared clonotypes between healthy human individuals. Clones were sequenced by immunoSEQ multiplex PCR, and TCRdb holds only the in-frame ones, with some missing. The sample has 2 million to 2.5 million clones, approximately 96% seen once. The sample comprised naive CD4+ T cells sorted from blood. The subset is: CD45RA+ positively selected. The source is a man younger than 35 in good health.

V gene TRBV27 combines with J gene TRBJ2-7; the D gene could be TRBD1 or TRBD2 (6 bases each). CDR3 length: 16 residues. CDR1 and CDR2 from the germline V gene are MNHEY and SMNVEV (reference sequence). Trimming removed 6 bases at V and 4 bases at J, with 22 bases between. CDR3 protein: CASSLGPAGQLYEQYF. The CDR3 DNA reads TGTGCCAGCAGCCTAGGCCCTGCGGGACAACTTTACGAGCAGTACTTC.

This sequence joins TRBV25-1 and TRBJ1-5; D is unclear. The CDR3 loop spans 13 amino acids. V was pared by 5 bases and J by 9 bases, with 14 bases between. Germline assignment: CDR1 MGHDK and CDR2 SYGVNS. The CDR3 protein is CASSFELLGPQHF. The CDR3 bases are TGTGCCAGCAGTTTCGAGCTCCTGGGGCCCCAGCATTTT.

V usage is TRBV19 and J usage is TRBJ1-2; D is possibly TRBD1 (5 bases). Germline lookup yields CDR1 LNHDA and CDR2 SQIVND (reference sequence). V was pared by 4 bases and J by 4 bases, with 13 bases between. The CDR3 is 14 residues long. The CDR3 sequence: CASSNGQSRYGYTF. As DNA, the CDR3 is TGTGCCAGTAGTAATGGACAATCTCGCTATGGCTACACCTTC.

The chain links TRBV18 to TRBJ2-3; D gene unclear. With 6 bases removed from V and 5 bases from J, the gap between germline ends came to 6 bases. Germline V gene data show CDR1 as KGHSH and CDR2 as LQKENI. The CDR3 is 11 amino acids. Here the CDR3 DNA reads TGTGCCAGCTCCGTGGAAGATACGCAGTATTTT. Its translation: CASSVEDTQYF. Full variable domain (remainder filled in from reference TRBV18 and TRBJ2-3): NAGVMQNPRHLVRRRGQEARLRCSPMKGHSHVYWYRQLPEEGLKFMVYLQKENIIDESGMPKERFSAEFPKEGPSILRIQQVVRGDSAAYFCASSVEDTQYFGPGTRLTVL.

The chain couples TRBV6-5 to TRBJ2-7, with D perhaps TRBD1 or TRBD2 (7 bases each). Per germline, CDR1 MNHEY and CDR2 SVGAGI. V lost 6 bases, J lost 5 bases, and 20 bases lay in between. This CDR3 is 15 amino acids long. CDR3 nucleotide sequence: TGTGCCAGCAGAGCCTCAGGGGGGGGTGACAACGAGCAGTACTTC. Encoded protein: CASRASGGGDNEQYF.

The J gene is TRBJ2-2, the V gene TRBV14; no clear D. This CDR3 spans 13 amino acids. The V end lost 4 bases, the J end lost 7 bases, and 10 bases lay between the germline ends. Per the germline V gene, CDR1 is SGHDN and CDR2 is FVKESK. In nucleotides, the CDR3 is TGTGCCAGCAGCCGTGACTTAGGCGGGGAGCTGTTTTTT. Protein: CASSRDLGGELFF.

The chain is built from TRBV29-1 and TRBJ2-7, with 8 bases identical to TRBD2. The CDR3 totals 14 residues. Looked up from germline, CDR1 is SQVTM and CDR2 is ANQGSEA. The V and J ends lost 4 bases and 6 bases, in that order; junction bases with no gene match: 11. The CDR3 bases are TGCAGCGTTGCGAGGACGGGGGGGTACAGCGAGCAGTACTTC. As protein: CSVARTGGYSEQYF.

This clone was recorded only once. V gene TRBV7-2 combines with J gene TRBJ2-7, with 8 nucleotides matching TRBD1. The CDR3 totals 12 residues. Germline V gene sequence: CDR1 SGHTA, CDR2 FQGNSA. V dropped 6 bases and J dropped 6; count of bases not matched to a gene: 4. CDR3 in DNA: TGTGCCAGCAGGGACAGGGTTAGCGAGCAGTACTTC. Its protein is CASRDRVSEQYF.

This sequence joins TRBV12-2 and TRBJ2-5; the D call in the table, TRBD2, was not verified against the DNA. TRBV12-2 is labeled a pseudogene. CDR3 length: 16 residues. Here the CDR3 DNA reads TGTGCAAGTCGCCCCGGGAGCGGGAGGGCCTTTGAGACCCAGTACTTC. Translation gives CASRPGSGRAFETQYF.

The chain joins TRBV5-4 to TRBJ2-1; the D call may be TRBD1 or TRBD2 (5 bases each). CDR1 and CDR2 from the germline V gene are SGHNT and YYREEE (reference sequence). The CDR3 is made up of 14 amino acids. Between the trimmed V and J ends, which lost 4 bases and 7 bases, there was a span of 15 bases. The CDR3 reads CASSPTWGGNEQFF. The CDR3, as DNA: TGTGCCAGCAGCCCCACTTGGGGCGGGAATGAGCAGTTCTTC.

V usage is TRBV6-5 and J usage is TRBJ2-4; the D is unclear. The CDR3 has 13 amino acids. Between the trimmed V and J ends, which lost 8 bases and 5 bases, there was a span of 13 bases. Germline CDR1 MNHEY, CDR2 SVGAGI. The CDR3 bases are TGTGCCAGCGGCAGGACGGCTGAAAACATTCAGTACTTC. This sequence encodes CASGRTAENIQYF.

The J gene is TRBJ2-5, the V gene TRBV15; D remains unclear. Trimming took off 3 bases at V and 6 bases at J, with 23 bases between the two ends. Germline CDR1 reads LNHNV; CDR2 reads YYDKDF (reference sequence). CDR3 size: 17 residues. CDR3 region: CATSSVPPPARLQTQYF. In DNA form, the CDR3 reads TGTGCCACCAGCAGTGTCCCCCCCCCAGCGCGGTTACAGACCCAGTACTTC.

The chain combines TRBV5-4 with TRBJ2-7; perhaps TRBD1 as D (5 bases). The germline V gene encodes CDR1 SGHNT and CDR2 YYREEE (reference sequence). This CDR3 region has 12 residues. V shed 4 bases and J shed 4 bases, with 9 bases lying between them. This CDR3 is CASSLGVYEQYF. The DNA for the CDR3 is TGTGCCAGCAGCCTAGGGGTGTACGAGCAGTACTTC.

Turning to this clone: This sample includes further DNA sequences coding for the same CDR3. The chain recombines TRBV5-1 with TRBJ2-5; D is perhaps TRBD1 (6 bases). Trimming removed 3 bases at V and 1 base at J, with 7 bases between. Germline assignment: CDR1 SGHRS and CDR2 YFSETQ. The CDR3 spans 13 residues. In DNA form, the CDR3 reads TGCGCCAGCAGCTGGGACATCCAAGAGACCCAGTACTTC. It encodes CASSWDIQETQYF.

Concerning this clone: Within the sample, other DNA sequences also encode this same CDR3. J is TRBJ2-7 and V is TRBV11-2; D is perhaps TRBD1 (5 bases). This CDR3 is built from 13 residues. V was clipped by 2 bases and J by 2 bases, with 7 bases between them. The germline V gene has CDR1 SGHAT and CDR2 FQNNGV. The CDR3, as DNA: TGTGCCAGCAGCTTAACAGGCCCCTACGAGCAGTACTTC. It codes for CASSLTGPYEQYF.

The chain links TRBV11-2 to TRBJ2-3; unclear D gene. CDR1 and CDR2 (germline): SGHAT, FQNNGV. This CDR3 comprises 13 residues. The V and J ends lost 4 bases and 7 bases respectively, with 12 bases between them. The CDR3 spells CASSYSFANTQYF. CDR3 sequence (DNA): TGTGCCAGCAGCTACTCTTTCGCGAATACGCAGTATTTT.

The chain joins TRBV28 to TRBJ1-5; 9 nucleotides line up with TRBD1. The V gene's germline CDR1 is MDHEN and CDR2 SYDVKM. The V gene end was trimmed by 6 bases and the J gene end by 7 bases; junction bases not matched to a gene: 10. This CDR3 contains 15 residues. CDR3 coding DNA: TGTGCCAGCAGGCGTCCCGGGACAGGGTTACAGCCCCAGCATTTT. Its protein is CASRRPGTGLQPQHF.

The rearrangement links TRBV5-4 to TRBJ1-3; possibly TRBD1 for D (5 bases). V shed 2 bases and J shed 0 bases, with 9 bases lying between them. This CDR3 spans 15 amino acids. Per the germline V gene, CDR1 is SGHNT and CDR2 is YYREEE (reference sequence). The CDR3 spells CASSLIGGSGNTIYF. CDR3 coding DNA: TGTGCCAGCAGCTTAATCGGGGGCTCTGGAAACACCATATATTTT. The full variable domain, completed using reference TRBV5-4 and TRBJ1-3, is ETGVTQSPTHLIKTRGQQVTLRCSSQSGHNTVSWYQQALGQGPQFIFQYYREEENGRGNFPPRFSGLQFPNYSSELNVNALELDDSALYLCASSLIGGSGNTIYFGEGSWLTVV.

This chain joins TRBV7-2 and TRBJ1-6; perhaps TRBD1 as D (5 bases). V gave up 3 bases and J gave up 9 bases, with 15 bases separating them. Germline V gives CDR1 SGHTA, CDR2 FQGNSA. CDR3 length: 15 amino acids. In DNA form, the CDR3 reads TGTGCCAGCAGCTTCCGTGATCTTGGGGGTTCACCCCTCCACTTT. Protein: CASSFRDLGGSPLHF.

This rearrangement joins TRBV5-1 to TRBJ2-1; no clear D. The germline V gene has CDR1 SGHRS and CDR2 YFSETQ. Trimming pared 4 bases from V and 2 bases from J, leaving 13 bases between. This CDR3 region has 15 residues. The CDR3 sequence: CASSTEPATYNEQFF. Here the CDR3 DNA reads TGCGCCAGCAGCACAGAGCCTGCTACCTACAATGAGCAGTTCTTC.

The chain carries TRBV28 and TRBJ1-6; 9 nucleotides line up with TRBD1. Germline V gives CDR1 MDHEN, CDR2 SYDVKM. The junction had 11 bases not matched to a gene; V was cut back by 6 bases and J by 5 bases. The length of the CDR3 is 17 residues. The CDR3 nucleotides are TGTGCCAGCAGCTCTCCGGGACAGGGTAGCAATAATTCACCCCTCCACTTT. Translated, it gives CASSSPGQGSNNSPLHF.

The rearrangement joins TRBV6-1 to TRBJ2-3, with D uncertain. There are 14 residues in the CDR3. Per germline, CDR1 MNHNS and CDR2 SASEGT. With 8 bases removed from V and 2 bases from J, the gap between germline ends came to 14 bases. The CDR3 DNA reads as TGTGCCAGCCAGATGACTGGAAACACAGATACGCAGTATTTT. It is translated as CASQMTGNTDTQYF.

This clone has only one observation. The chain is built from TRBV5-1 and TRBJ2-7, with D possibly called TRBD1 or TRBD2 (5 bases each). V was clipped by 0 bases and J by 2 bases, with 12 bases between them. Germline V gene lookup returns CDR1 SGHRS and CDR2 YFSETQ. This CDR3 contains 15 residues. DNA for the CDR3: TGCGCCAGCAGCTTGGGCCGGGACGGCCCCTACGAGCAGTACTTC. This gives the protein CASSLGRDGPYEQYF.

The chain joins TRBV18 to TRBJ2-7, with 13 bases identical to TRBD2. CDR3 length: 16 residues. Germline V gives CDR1 KGHSH, CDR2 LQKENI. V dropped 3 bases and J dropped 5; count of bases not matched to a gene: 7. CDR3 sequence: CASSPRTSGSFNEQYF. DNA of the CDR3: TGTGCCAGCTCACCCCGGACTAGCGGGAGTTTCAACGAGCAGTACTTC.

The rearrangement links TRBV10-3 to TRBJ2-7; maybe TRBD1 (7 bases). CDR3 size: 16 residues. The V end lost 5 bases, the J end lost 6 bases, and 23 bases lay between the germline ends. Germline CDR1 and CDR2: ENHRY and SYGVKD. The CDR3, as DNA: TGTGCCATCAGTTCCGCGGGACAGACGTCTCGGGGCGAGCAGTACTTC. Amino acid sequence: CAISSAGQTSRGEQYF.

The chain is built from TRBV9 and TRBJ2-7; TRBD2 might be the D (6 bases). Germline CDR1 and CDR2: SGDLS and YYNGEE. Trimming removed 3 bases from V and 3 bases from J, with 16 bases in between. The CDR3 runs to 15 residues. The CDR3 sequence: CASSEHGGSGYEQYF. CDR3 in DNA: TGTGCCAGCAGCGAGCACGGGGGATCAGGCTACGAGCAGTACTTC.

The J gene is TRBJ2-3, the V gene TRBV29-1; D call uncertain. With 5 bases removed from V and 4 bases from J, the gap between germline ends came to 10 bases. Looked up from germline, CDR1 is SQVTM and CDR2 is ANQGSEA. The CDR3 covers 12 residues. The CDR3 nucleotides read TGCAGCGTTATAGGCCTTGCAGATACGCAGTATTTT. Translated, it gives CSVIGLADTQYF.

The V and J genes are TRBV27 and TRBJ2-7; D unresolved. The V gene lost 5 bases and the J gene lost 3 bases, with 17 bases spanning the gap. Germline values: CDR1 MNHEY, CDR2 SMNVEV (reference sequence). The CDR3 is 15 residues long. The CDR3 sequence: CASSPIRRSHYEQYF. The CDR3 DNA reads as TGTGCCAGCAGTCCGATCAGACGCTCCCACTACGAGCAGTACTTC.

The chain combines TRBV27 with TRBJ2-1; 9 positions match TRBD2. Losses at the gene ends were 5 bases for V and 7 bases for J; bases not matched to a gene: 6. Germline CDR1 reads MNHEY; CDR2 reads SMNVEV (reference sequence). The CDR3 is 14 amino acids. CDR3 DNA: TGTGCCAGCAGTCGAAGCGGGGGGTTGAATGAGCAGTTCTTC. Encoded protein: CASSRSGGLNEQFF.

The chain joins TRBV6-5 to TRBJ2-6, with D maybe TRBD1 (5 bases). V was clipped by 6 bases and J by 1 base, with 10 bases between them. Germline V CDR1 and CDR2: MNHEY, SVGAGI. CDR3 size: 15 residues. This CDR3 is CASSDQGSGANVLTF. As DNA, the CDR3 is TGTGCCAGCAGCGACCAGGGATCTGGGGCCAACGTCCTGACTTTC.

The chain recombines TRBV7-9 with TRBJ1-1; D unclear. This CDR3 has 15 residues. Germline loops: CDR1 SEHNR, CDR2 FQNEAQ (reference sequence). Trimming removed 3 bases from V and 0 bases from J, with 11 bases in between. CDR3 sequence reads: CASSLRPGLNTEAFF. In DNA, the CDR3 is TGTGCCAGCAGCTTGCGACCGGGGTTGAACACTGAAGCTTTCTTT.

This chain connects TRBV7-2 to TRBJ1-4; 8 bases are shared with TRBD1. The length of the CDR3 is 14 residues. The germline V gene has CDR1 SGHTA and CDR2 FQGNSA. Trimming took 7 bases from V and 6 from J; bases not matched to a gene: 7. The CDR3 DNA reads as TGTGCCAGCAACCAGGGACAGGTCTATGAAAAACTGTTTTTT. It yields the protein CASNQGQVYEKLFF.